This T cell receptor beta chain was sequenced for a study of CD8 T cells in Susac syndrome. In the study overall: Treatment at blood withdrawal was none, corticosteroids, or intravenous immunoglobulin alone in Susac syndrome patients. Study-wide results and limits: Total CD8+ repertoires held some 16 Susac-specific public clones, while CD8+ TEMRA repertoires held five.

Only one count was recorded for this clonotype. What it binds is unknown. Random-hexamer reverse transcription was applied to roughly 0.5 to 1 ug RNA. TCR beta CDR3 was amplified by immunoSEQ multiplex PCR. This amplification extended across 54 Vbeta and 13 Jbeta segments. Each CDR3 protein is one row after TCRdb ran MiXCR on the immunoSEQ multiplex PCR reads. The top ten clones hold approximately 0.92% of a sample with tens of thousands of distinct CDR3 sequences, 94% of them seen once. The TCR sequence derives from a human donor with Susac syndrome. Sample: CD8+ T cells from PBMCs.

CDR3 DNA sequence: TGTGCCAGCAGCCAAGCGATGGACGGACAGGAGGATACGCAGTATTTT. Its translation is CASSQAMDGQEDTQYF. The rearrangement uses TRBV3-1 and TRBJ2-3, with 7 bases aligning to TRBD1. The V gene end was trimmed by 1 base and the J gene end by 6 bases; junction bases not matched to a gene: 10. The germline gives CDR1 LGHDT, CDR2 YNNKEL (reference sequence). The length of the CDR3 is 16 residues.